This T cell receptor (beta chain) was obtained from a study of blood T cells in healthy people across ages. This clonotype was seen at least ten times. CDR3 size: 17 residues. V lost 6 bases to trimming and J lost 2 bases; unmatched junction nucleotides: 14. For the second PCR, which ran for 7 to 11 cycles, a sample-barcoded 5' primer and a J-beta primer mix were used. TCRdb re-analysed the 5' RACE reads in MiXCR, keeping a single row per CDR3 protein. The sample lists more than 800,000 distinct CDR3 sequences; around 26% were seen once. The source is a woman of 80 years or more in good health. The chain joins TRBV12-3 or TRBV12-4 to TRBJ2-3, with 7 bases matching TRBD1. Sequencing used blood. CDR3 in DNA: TGTGCCAGCAGCCTCGGACAGGTTACCCTTATCACAGATACGCAGTATTTT. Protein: CASSLGQVTLITDTQYF.